This T cell receptor beta chain is drawn from a study of cytomegalovirus exposure and HLA in healthy donors. Study results and caveats: In vitro, a few CMV-associated chains proved specific for CMV antigens. Across all donors, roughly uniform sequencing depth was an assumption of the presence/absence analyses. Later work associated 16,951 TCR beta sequences with HLA alleles at 0.05 false discovery rate.

The PCR contained 60 Vbeta and 13 Jbeta primers. Measured with immunoSEQ multiplex PCR; TCRdb has only the in-frame clones, and not every one. The sample carries around 90,000 clones, roughly 86% recorded once. The CDR3 is made up of 15 amino acids. V was pared by 4 bases and J by 5 bases, with 5 bases of the junction left unmatched. Germline loops: CDR1 SQVTM, CDR2 ANQGSEA. Regarding this clone: Its antigen is unknown.

The TCR was taken from a man aged 30 to 45 in good health and CMV-seropositive. The chain has TRBV29-1 and TRBJ2-3, with TRBD2 matching 14 bases. What was sequenced was PBMCs. The CDR3 loop reads CSVAGLAGVGDTQYF. CDR3 bases: TGCAGCGTTGCGGGACTAGCGGGAGTGGGAGATACGCAGTATTTT.